This T cell receptor beta chain was retrieved from a study of shared clonotypes between healthy human individuals. This clone was observed once. In germline, CDR1 is MNHEY, CDR2 SMNVEV (reference sequence). Trimming stripped 5 bases from V and 8 bases from J, with 18 bases between. The CDR3 length is 14 residues. The assay was immunoSEQ multiplex PCR, and TCRdb's table has in-frame clones only and misses some. The sample comprises hundreds of thousands of clones, approximately 96% of which are singletons, and about 0.11% rests with the top ten. Naive CD8 cells comprised CD45RO-negative, CCR7-positively selected cells, excluding terminally differentiated effector memory CD45RA+ cells.

This sequence was found in a woman aged 25 to 45 in good health. The specimen was naive CD8+ T cells sorted from blood. The chain couples TRBV27 to TRBJ1-1, with D perhaps TRBD1 (5 bases). The CDR3 here is CASSAETAVVEAFF. CDR3 nucleotides: TGTGCCAGCAGTGCAGAGACAGCGGTAGTCGAAGCTTTCTTT.